What follows are 27 T cell receptor beta chains derived from one specimen sequenced in a study of response to subunit inactivated influenza vaccine. TCRdb passed the RT-PCR reads through MiXCR, listing each CDR3 protein once. The sample records 650,000 to 800,000 distinct CDR3 sequences, around 13% being singletons. The source material was PBMCs from blood, sampled around 14 days before vaccination. All receptors derive from a man in his fifties who received an inactivated influenza vaccine.

This clonotype was detected ten times or more. The V and J genes are TRBV29-1 and TRBJ2-7; D may match TRBD1 or TRBD2 (5 bases each). Germline CDR1 SQVTM, CDR2 ANQGSEA. The V end was cut by 1 base, the J end by 8 bases, with 12 bases between. The CDR3 length is 12 residues. CDR3 in DNA: TGCAGCGTTGAAGGGGACCGACTGAAGCAGTACTTC. Protein sequence: CSVEGDRLKQYF.

There are many counts of this clonotype. The chain is built from TRBV5-1 and TRBJ2-5; D uncertain. This CDR3 has 15 residues. V lost 0 bases and J lost 5, with 14 bases in between. Germline V gene lookup returns CDR1 SGHRS and CDR2 YFSETQ. The CDR3 nucleotides are TGCGCCAGCAGCTTGGCCTCTCAGAAAGGGGAGACCCAGTACTTC. It translates to CASSLASQKGETQYF.

The chain uses TRBV10-3 and TRBJ2-5; 9 bases are a match to TRBD2. V lost 2 bases, J lost 3 bases, and 4 bases stayed unmatched. In germline, CDR1 is ENHRY, CDR2 SYGVKD. The CDR3 extends over 15 amino acids. The CDR3 DNA reads as TGTGCCATCAGTGAGCCTCGACTAGCGGAAGAGACCCAGTACTTC. Amino acids: CAISEPRLAEETQYF.

The chain recombines TRBV4-2 with TRBJ1-4, with D tentatively TRBD1 (5 bases). Germline lookup yields CDR1 LGHNA and CDR2 YNFKEQ. The CDR3 totals 14 residues. Trimming stripped 0 bases from V and 9 bases from J, with 11 bases between. Here the CDR3 reads CASSQDFREKKLFF. Here the CDR3 DNA reads TGTGCCAGCAGCCAAGATTTCAGGGAGAAAAAACTGTTTTTT.

The chain combines TRBV10-3 with TRBJ2-1, with D perhaps given as TRBD1 or TRBD2 (7 bases each). The germline CDR1 and CDR2 sequences are ENHRY and SYGVKD. The CDR3 length is 15 residues. The ends were cut back, 6 bases at V and 0 bases at J, with 12 bases in the middle. This CDR3 reads CAIRQGGSSYNEQFF. CDR3 nucleotide sequence: TGTGCCATCAGGCAGGGGGGGAGCTCCTACAATGAGCAGTTCTTC.

The chain carries TRBV5-1 and TRBJ1-4; possible D gene TRBD1, 5 bases. The CDR3 covers 15 residues. Germline lookup yields CDR1 SGHRS and CDR2 YFSETQ. V lost 4 bases, J lost 8 bases, and 18 bases lay in between. CDR3 coding DNA: TGCGCCAGCAGCGAGCAGGGAGGAAGAGGGGAAAAACTGTTTTTT. Encoded protein: CASSEQGGRGEKLFF.

This clonotype was seen repeatedly, ten times or more. The chain recombines TRBV7-8 with TRBJ2-4; 7 nucleotides line up with TRBD1. V was pared by 1 base and J by 7 bases, with 7 bases of the junction left unmatched. Germline CDR1 is SGHVS and CDR2 is FQNEAQ. The CDR3 totals 15 residues. The CDR3 spells CASSLGATGKNIQYF. The CDR3 DNA is TGTGCCAGCAGCTTAGGCGCGACAGGGAAGAACATTCAGTACTTC. Full variable domain (rest looked up from reference TRBV7-8 and TRBJ2-4): GAGVSQSPRYKVAKRGQDVALRCDPISGHVSLFWYQQALGQGPEFLTYFQNEAQLDKSGLPSDRFFAERPEGSVSTLKIQRTQQEDSAVYLCASSLGATGKNIQYFGAGTRLSVL.

This clonotype occurred many times. CDR3 sequence (DNA): TGCGCCAGCAGCCAAGCCGTACAGGGGTCGGGTTACGAGCAGTACTTC. Translating gives CASSQAVQGSGYEQYF. The chain uses TRBV4-3 and TRBJ2-7; 7 bases match TRBD1. The CDR3 loop spans 16 amino acids. After removal of 1 base from V and 4 bases from J, the junction contained 10 bases not matched to a gene. In germline, CDR1 is LGHNA, CDR2 YSLEER.

This clonotype has at least ten counts. The chain joins TRBV12-3 or TRBV12-4 to TRBJ1-1; 7 nucleotides agree with TRBD1. V lost 6 bases to trimming and J lost 10 bases; unmatched junction nucleotides: 11. The CDR3 length is 13 residues. CDR3 nucleotide sequence: TGTGCCAGCAGCCTTAATACAGGGGAGGGAGCTTTCTTT. This sequence encodes CASSLNTGEGAFF.

This clonotype has a count of ten or more. V is TRBV28 and J is TRBJ1-5, with D perhaps matching TRBD1 (6 bases). This CDR3 region has 15 residues. V was cut by 6 bases and J by 3 bases, with 15 bases left in between. Looked up from germline, CDR1 is MDHEN and CDR2 is SYDVKM. CDR3 in amino acids: CASRPPQGYNQPQHF. Here the CDR3 DNA reads TGTGCCAGCAGGCCCCCACAGGGCTACAATCAGCCCCAGCATTTT. The full variable domain, with the rest looked up from reference TRBV28 and TRBJ1-5, is DVKVTQSSRYLVKRTGEKVFLECVQDMDHENMFWYRQDPGLGLRLIYFSYDVKMKEKGDIPEGYSVSREKKERFSLILESASTNQTSMYLCASRPPQGYNQPQHFGDGTRLSIL.

CDR3 sequence (DNA): TGTGCCAGCAGTGGTGGGACTAGCGGGATGATCTCCTACGAGCAGTACTTC. Translation: CASSGGTSGMISYEQYF. This chain joins TRBV2 and TRBJ2-7; TRBD2 matches 13 bases. From germline, CDR1 is SNHLY and CDR2 FYNNEI. The CDR3 loop spans 17 amino acids. J was trimmed by 0 bases and V by 4 bases; bases with no gene match: 6. Full variable domain (rest looked up from reference TRBV2 and TRBJ2-7): EPEVTQTPSHQVTQMGQEVILRCVPISNHLYFYWYRQILGQKVEFLVSFYNNEISEKSEIFDDQFSVERPDGSNFTLKIRSTKLEDSAMYFCASSGGTSGMISYEQYFGPGTRLTVT.

J is TRBJ2-3 and V is TRBV9, with 9 bases matching TRBD2. Germline V lookup: CDR1 SGDLS, CDR2 YYNGEE. The CDR3 is 17 amino acids. V shed 4 bases and J 0 bases; nucleotides not matched to a gene: 9. The CDR3, as DNA: TGTGCCAGCAGCCCACTGACTAGCGGACCTAGCACAGATACGCAGTATTTT. This codes for CASSPLTSGPSTDTQYF.

The chain combines TRBV7-2 with TRBJ2-3; D is perhaps TRBD2 (5 bases). CDR1 and CDR2 from the germline V gene are SGHTA and FQGNSA. The germline V and J ends were trimmed by 3 bases and 6 bases, with 10 bases remaining between them. The CDR3 is made up of 13 amino acids. CDR3 nucleotide sequence: TGTGCCAGCAGCTTTGGCGGGCCGGATACGCAGTATTTT. Translated: CASSFGGPDTQYF.

This chain joins TRBV7-9 and TRBJ2-3, with a weak D call TRBD2 (6 bases). V was clipped by 5 bases and J by 5 bases, with 20 bases between them. This CDR3 region has 16 residues. The germline V gene encodes CDR1 SEHNR and CDR2 FQNEAQ (reference sequence). CDR3 nucleotides: TGTGCCAGCAGCGAATATAGCGGCTCTAGGGGAGATACGCAGTATTTT. This sequence encodes CASSEYSGSRGDTQYF.

The CDR3 reads CASSPKSGGPYNEQFF. The CDR3 coding sequence is TGTGCCAGCTCACCAAAAAGCGGGGGCCCCTACAATGAGCAGTTCTTC. The chain recombines TRBV18 with TRBJ2-1; 8 nucleotides agree with TRBD2. The CDR3 is made up of 16 amino acids. With V trimmed by 2 bases and J by 2 bases, 5 bases remained unmatched. CDR1 and CDR2 (germline): KGHSH, LQKENI.

This sequence joins TRBV20-1 and TRBJ1-2; possibly TRBD1 for D (6 bases). V lost 7 bases and J 5 bases, leaving 20 bases between the germline ends. Germline CDR1 reads DFQATT; CDR2 reads SNEGSKA (reference sequence). The CDR3 loop spans 14 amino acids. This chain's CDR3 is CSGAGDRNSYGYTF. CDR3 bases: TGCAGTGGGGCAGGGGATCGGAACTCATATGGCTACACCTTC.

The chain has TRBV7-9 and TRBJ2-3; D might be TRBD1 or TRBD2, each matching 6 bases. The V end was cut by 5 bases, the J end by 1 base, with 16 bases between. The CDR3 consists of 16 residues. CDR1 and CDR2 from the germline V gene are SEHNR and FQNEAQ (reference sequence). This CDR3 is CASSRWGRGRTDTQYF. Written as DNA, the CDR3 is TGTGCCAGCAGCAGATGGGGGCGGGGCCGCACAGATACGCAGTATTTT.

This clonotype was seen repeatedly, ten times or more. The chain has TRBV20-1 and TRBJ2-7; 10 positions match TRBD1. This CDR3 region has 12 residues. V was clipped by 8 bases and J by 2 bases; unmatched bases: 3. Per germline, CDR1 DFQATT and CDR2 SNEGSKA (reference sequence). The CDR3 region has the DNA TGCAGTCCTGGACAGGGGGCCTACGAGCAGTACTTC. Protein: CSPGQGAYEQYF.

This chain connects TRBV12-3 or TRBV12-4 to TRBJ2-7; 7 nucleotides line up with TRBD1. This CDR3 comprises 15 residues. Trimming cost V 3 bases and J 4 bases; bases outside gene matches: 9. In DNA, the CDR3 is TGTGCCAGCAGTTTCGTGTCCGGGACAGTTTACGAGCAGTACTTC. Protein sequence: CASSFVSGTVYEQYF.

This sequence joins TRBV5-1 and TRBJ2-3; maybe TRBD1 (6 bases). The V end lost 5 bases, the J end lost 5 bases, and 15 bases lay between the germline ends. Germline loops: CDR1 SGHRS, CDR2 YFSETQ. The CDR3 totals 14 residues. The CDR3 region is CASRFEGDGDTQYF. For the CDR3, the DNA is TGCGCCAGCAGATTTGAGGGGGATGGAGATACGCAGTATTTT.

This chain uses TRBV6-2 or TRBV6-3 with TRBJ1-1, with D maybe TRBD1 (5 bases). The CDR3 contains 15 residues. V gave up 4 bases and J gave up 8 bases, with 20 bases separating them. From germline, CDR1 is MNHEY and CDR2 SVGEGT. This CDR3 reads CASSLFGQGPTEAFF. The CDR3 DNA sequence: TGTGCCAGCAGTTTATTCGGCCAGGGCCCGACAGAAGCTTTCTTT.

The chain links TRBV6-2 or TRBV6-3 to TRBJ1-5; 7 positions agree with TRBD1. CDR1 is MNHEY, CDR2 SVGEGT, per germline. With V trimmed by 4 bases and J by 11 bases, 11 bases remained unmatched. The CDR3 has 14 residues. The CDR3 sequence is CASSSTGLGEAQHF. The CDR3 DNA follows: TGTGCCAGCAGTTCGACAGGGCTTGGAGAGGCCCAGCATTTT.

The CDR3 coding sequence is TGTGCCAGCAACCCCAAGACAGGGTACACCGGGGAGCTGTTTTTT. This gives the protein CASNPKTGYTGELFF. The V call is TRBV3-1, the J call TRBJ2-2, with TRBD1 identical over 7 bases. The trim removed 7 bases at V and 3 bases at J, leaving 8 bases unmatched. The CDR3 has 15 residues. Germline CDR1 LGHDT, CDR2 YNNKEL (reference sequence).

This clonotype showed up just a few times. The rearrangement links TRBV9 to TRBJ2-3; the D is unclear. The CDR3 length is 16 residues. The germline V and J ends were trimmed by 2 bases and 1 base, with 14 bases remaining between them. Germline CDR1 SGDLS, CDR2 YYNGEE. DNA of the CDR3: TGTGCCAGCAGCGTTTCCGGGCAAGCCCGCACAGATACGCAGTATTTT. Its translation is CASSVSGQARTDTQYF.

The chain has TRBV19 and TRBJ2-7; D tentatively fits TRBD1 or TRBD2 (5 bases each). The germline CDR1 and CDR2 sequences are LNHDA and SQIVND (reference sequence). The length of the CDR3 is 14 residues. Trimming removed 10 bases from V and 0 bases from J, with 16 bases in between. CDR3 residues: CATRGAPSSYEQYF. CDR3 DNA: TGTGCCACCCGAGGGGCACCAAGCTCCTACGAGCAGTACTTC.

This sequence joins TRBV5-5 and TRBJ2-7, with 8 bases that match TRBD2. Germline lookup yields CDR1 SGHKS and CDR2 YYEKEE (reference sequence). The V and J ends lost 1 base and 2 bases, in that order; junction bases with no gene match: 8. The CDR3 loop spans 16 amino acids. The CDR3 is CASSLRTSGAPYEQYF. The CDR3 coding sequence is TGTGCCAGCAGCTTGAGAACTAGCGGAGCCCCCTACGAGCAGTACTTC. Based on the CDR3 plus reference TRBV5-5 and TRBJ2-7, the full variable domain is DAGVTQSPTHLIKTRGQQVTLRCSPISGHKSVSWYQQVLGQGPQFIFQYYEKEERGRGNFPDRFSARQFPNYSSELNVNALLLGDSALYLCASSLRTSGAPYEQYFGPGTRLTVT.

This clonotype came up a few times. The chain links TRBV4-3 to TRBJ2-2; 14 bases map to TRBD2. Looked up from germline, CDR1 is LGHNA and CDR2 is YSLEER. V shed 2 bases and J 7 bases; nucleotides not matched to a gene: 9. The CDR3 is 18 residues long. CDR3 nucleotides: TGCGCCAGCAGCCAAAAGACTAGCGGGAGGGCCTTCGGCGGGGAGCTGTTTTTT. It yields the protein CASSQKTSGRAFGGELFF.